The TCR beta chain described here comes from a study of blood T cell repertoires in COVID-19. Profiled with immunoSEQ multiplex PCR; TCRdb holds only in-frame clones, not every one. The sample holds fewer than 350,000 clones, 75% to 90% seen once. Germline V gives CDR1 SGHTA, CDR2 FQGNSA. The CDR3 totals 17 residues. The V gene end was trimmed by 4 bases and the J gene end by 4 bases; junction bases not matched to a gene: 12. The specimen sequenced was peripheral blood. The V and J genes are TRBV7-2 and TRBJ2-1; 8 positions agree with TRBD2. The origin of this receptor is a woman aged 30 to 39 who had recovered from COVID-19. This CDR3 is CASSSSGSQRGYNEQFF. As DNA, the CDR3 is TGTGCCAGCAGCTCCTCGGGAAGCCAGCGGGGGTACAATGAGCAGTTCTTC.